Listed below are T cell receptor beta chains from one sample, sequenced in a study of tumor and adjacent non-tumor tissue in lung cancer. TCRdb re-analysed the multiplex PCR reads in MiXCR, keeping a single row per CDR3 protein. This table holds about 200,000 distinct CDR3 sequences, 60% to 75% found once. Sequenced: lung tumor tissue. The receptors derive from a man aged 60 to 75 with non-small cell lung cancer. Both conserved end residues are part of each CDR3. The D gene is left open where the match is weak. Some rows mark clone size as missing; the rest say once, few, many or name a class of expanded clone.

v_gene: TRBV30
d_gene: TRBD1
j_gene: TRBJ1-3
abundance: -
CDR3nt: TGTGCCTGGAGTCGGGGACAGCCCTCTGGAAACACCATATATTTT
CDR3aa: CAWSRGQPSGNTIYF

v_gene: TRBV5-4
d_gene: -
j_gene: TRBJ2-7
abundance: -
CDR3nt: TGTGTCAGCAGCGTGGACGGTGGGGGGGAGCAGTACTTC
CDR3aa: CVSSVDGGGEQYF

v_gene: TRBV6-1
d_gene: TRBD2
j_gene: TRBJ2-3
abundance: -
CDR3nt: TGTACCAGCAGTGAAATGGCCGGGACTAGCGGGGCGACGCAGTATTTT
CDR3aa: CTSSEMAGTSGATQYF

v_gene: TRBV4-2
d_gene: TRBD1
j_gene: TRBJ1-2
abundance: many
CDR3nt: TGTGCCAGCAGCCAAGAGACAGGAGGGGGCTCTAACTATGGCTACACCTTC
CDR3aa: CASSQETGGGSNYGYTF

v_gene: TRBV4-1
d_gene: TRBD1
j_gene: TRBJ1-5
abundance: few
CDR3nt: TGCGCCAGCAGCCAAGATCCGGGACAGGGAAATCAGCCCCAGCATTTT
CDR3aa: CASSQDPGQGNQPQHF

v_gene: TRBV20-1
d_gene: -
j_gene: TRBJ1-1
abundance: -
CDR3nt: TGCTGTGTAGTTACAGGGATGAAGACTGAAGCTTTCTTT
CDR3aa: CCVVTGMKTEAFF

v_gene: TRBV11-2
d_gene: TRBD2
j_gene: TRBJ2-1
abundance: many
CDR3nt: TGTGCCAGCAAGCTTACGGCGGGGAGGGATTACAATGAGCAGTTCTTC
CDR3aa: CASKLTAGRDYNEQFF

v_gene: TRBV29-1
d_gene: -
j_gene: TRBJ1-1
abundance: -
CDR3nt: TGCAGCCTTGAAGATGGATCCGCTGAAGTTTTCTTT
CDR3aa: CSLEDGSAEVFF

v_gene: TRBV5-5
d_gene: TRBD1
j_gene: TRBJ2-3
abundance: few
CDR3nt: TGTGCCAGCAGCTTGGGGGGACAGGGAAGTACAGATACGCAGTATTTT
CDR3aa: CASSLGGQGSTDTQYF

v_gene: TRBV11-3
d_gene: TRBD2
j_gene: TRBJ2-7
abundance: -
CDR3nt: TGTGCCAGCAGCTTAGATACCGCGGGGGGCCGTCTAAACGAGCAGTACTTC
CDR3aa: CASSLDTAGGRLNEQYF

v_gene: TRBV11-2
d_gene: -
j_gene: TRBJ2-3
abundance: -
CDR3nt: TGTGCCAGCAGCTTAACTGAGTCAGATACGCAGTATTTT
CDR3aa: CASSLTESDTQYF

v_gene: TRBV11-2
d_gene: -
j_gene: TRBJ1-3
abundance: -
CDR3nt: TGTGCCAGCAACCTTGGTACTGGAAACACCATATATTTT
CDR3aa: CASNLGTGNTIYF

v_gene: TRBV29-1
d_gene: TRBD1
j_gene: TRBJ1-2
abundance: -
CDR3nt: TGCACCGTTGGACAGGAGACCGATTATTACTATGTCTACACCTTC
CDR3aa: CTVGQETDYYYVYTF

v_gene: TRBV20-1
d_gene: TRBD2
j_gene: TRBJ2-1
abundance: medium-sized
CDR3nt: TGCAGTGCTAGAGAACTAGCGGGAGACTACAATGAGCAGTTCTTC
CDR3aa: CSARELAGDYNEQFF

v_gene: TRBV6-5
d_gene: TRBD1
j_gene: TRBJ2-3
abundance: -
CDR3nt: TGTGCCAGCAGCCCCCTTGACAGGGTAGCAGATACGCAGTATTTT
CDR3aa: CASSPLDRVADTQYF

v_gene: TRBV6-1
d_gene: -
j_gene: TRBJ2-3
abundance: few
CDR3nt: TGTGCCAGCAGTGAAGCGGCTGAGCGGTCAGATACGCAGTATTTT
CDR3aa: CASSEAAERSDTQYF

v_gene: TRBV7-8
d_gene: TRBD2
j_gene: TRBJ2-2
abundance: -
CDR3nt: TGTGCCAGCAACCCGGCTAGCGGGGGTGTCAACACCGGGGAGCTGTTTTTT
CDR3aa: CASNPASGGVNTGELFF

v_gene: TRBV12-3/TRBV12-4
d_gene: -
j_gene: TRBJ1-5
abundance: -
CDR3nt: TGTGCCAGCAGTTTACACACCGGGGGGGAGGTCCGTAAGCCCCAGCATTTT
CDR3aa: CASSLHTGGEVRKPQHF

v_gene: TRBV6-5
d_gene: -
j_gene: TRBJ2-7
abundance: -
CDR3nt: TGTGCCAGCGGCAATGGGGGAGTCAATCACTACGATCAGTACTTC
CDR3aa: CASGNGGVNHYDQYF

v_gene: TRBV20-1
d_gene: TRBD2
j_gene: TRBJ2-7
abundance: -
CDR3nt: TGCAGTGCTAGGCCCGGGACTAAGAGTACGGAGCAGTACTTC
CDR3aa: CSARPGTKSTEQYF

v_gene: TRBV4-2
d_gene: -
j_gene: TRBJ1-6
abundance: -
CDR3nt: TGTGCCAGCAGCCAAGTAGAGGGGACACCCCTCCACTTT
CDR3aa: CASSQVEGTPLHF

v_gene: TRBV11-3
d_gene: -
j_gene: TRBJ2-7
abundance: -
CDR3nt: TGTGTCAGCAACGAGAGGGACACCTACGAGCAGTACTTC
CDR3aa: CVSNERDTYEQYF

v_gene: TRBV12-3/TRBV12-4
d_gene: TRBD2
j_gene: TRBJ2-1
abundance: many
CDR3nt: TGTGCCAGCAGGGTCAGCGGGAGTCCGTACAATGAGCAGTTCTTC
CDR3aa: CASRVSGSPYNEQFF

v_gene: TRBV12-3/TRBV12-4
d_gene: -
j_gene: TRBJ1-5
abundance: -
CDR3nt: TGTACCAGCAGTTTACGCACCGGGGGGGAGGACCGTCAGCCCCAGCATTTT
CDR3aa: CTSSLRTGGEDRQPQHF

v_gene: TRBV12-3/TRBV12-4
d_gene: -
j_gene: TRBJ2-3
abundance: -
CDR3nt: TGTGCCAGCACCACCGTCAGCACAGGTACGCAGTATTTT
CDR3aa: CASTTVSTGTQYF

v_gene: TRBV11-2
d_gene: TRBD2
j_gene: TRBJ2-6
abundance: -
CDR3nt: TGTGCCAGTATTCCAACTAGCGGGGGAGCCACTGGGGCCAACGTCATGACTTTC
CDR3aa: CASIPTSGGATGANVMTF

v_gene: TRBV5-4
d_gene: -
j_gene: TRBJ1-3
abundance: many
CDR3nt: TGTGCCAGCAGCCCCGGGACTTATACTGGAAACACCATATATTTT
CDR3aa: CASSPGTYTGNTIYF

v_gene: TRBV29-1
d_gene: TRBD1
j_gene: TRBJ2-7
abundance: once
CDR3nt: TGCAGCGTTCAAAAACAGACAGGGGGTGAAGAAGACGAGCAGTACTTC
CDR3aa: CSVQKQTGGEEDEQYF

v_gene: TRBV11-3
d_gene: TRBD1
j_gene: TRBJ2-2
abundance: -
CDR3nt: TGTGCCAGCAGCTTGATACTTATGGGAGAGGGGGCGCATGGGGAGCTGTTTTTT
CDR3aa: CASSLILMGEGAHGELFF

v_gene: TRBV7-8
d_gene: -
j_gene: TRBJ2-6
abundance: -
CDR3nt: TGTGCCAGCAGCTTAGCAACCTACTCTGGGGCCAACGTCCTGACTTTC
CDR3aa: CASSLATYSGANVLTF

v_gene: TRBV7-8
d_gene: -
j_gene: TRBJ1-6
abundance: -
CDR3nt: TGTGCCAGCAGCAAACCGGACAGAGCGCTAAATTCACCCCTCCACTTT
CDR3aa: CASSKPDRALNSPLHF

v_gene: TRBV6-6
d_gene: -
j_gene: TRBJ1-3
abundance: few
CDR3nt: TGTGCCAGCCGCCAGCCTGGAAACACCATATATTTT
CDR3aa: CASRQPGNTIYF

v_gene: TRBV5-4
d_gene: -
j_gene: TRBJ1-2
abundance: -
CDR3nt: TGTGCCAGCGGCTTGAACCAGGATGGAGATGGCTACACCTTC
CDR3aa: CASGLNQDGDGYTF

v_gene: TRBV12-3/TRBV12-4
d_gene: TRBD2
j_gene: TRBJ2-3
abundance: -
CDR3nt: TGTGCCAGCAGTCGGGACTACTCCACAGATACGCAGTATTTT
CDR3aa: CASSRDYSTDTQYF

v_gene: TRBV6-1
d_gene: -
j_gene: TRBJ2-7
abundance: many
CDR3nt: TGTGCCAGCAGTGAAGTAGGGAACTACGAGCAGTACTTC
CDR3aa: CASSEVGNYEQYF

v_gene: TRBV20-1
d_gene: TRBD1
j_gene: TRBJ2-2
abundance: many
CDR3nt: TGCAGTGCTAGAACCCCGGGACAGGGTACGAACACCGGGGAGCTGTTTTTT
CDR3aa: CSARTPGQGTNTGELFF

v_gene: TRBV25-1
d_gene: TRBD1
j_gene: TRBJ1-2
abundance: -
CDR3nt: TGTGCCAGCAGTATTGGACAGGGGGATGTCCATGGCTACACCTTC
CDR3aa: CASSIGQGDVHGYTF

v_gene: TRBV6-1
d_gene: -
j_gene: TRBJ2-7
abundance: -
CDR3nt: TGTGCCAGCATACCACCCACCAGGGGCGAGCAGTACTTT
CDR3aa: CASIPPTRGEQYF

v_gene: TRBV13
d_gene: TRBD1
j_gene: TRBJ1-3
abundance: -
CDR3nt: TGTGCCAGCAGCTTACAGGGGGCTAGAAACACCATATTTTTT
CDR3aa: CASSLQGARNTIFF

v_gene: TRBV5-5
d_gene: -
j_gene: TRBJ1-2
abundance: -
CDR3nt: TGTGCCAGCAGCAGGCAGGAGGAGTATGGCTACACCTTC
CDR3aa: CASSRQEEYGYTF

v_gene: TRBV2
d_gene: -
j_gene: TRBJ2-7
abundance: -
CDR3nt: TGTGCCAGCAGTGAACAGCAATACGAGCAGTACTTC
CDR3aa: CASSEQQYEQYF

v_gene: TRBV4-1
d_gene: -
j_gene: TRBJ1-2
abundance: -
CDR3nt: TGCGCCAGCAGCCAAGGCTGGGGTGCAGGCTATGGCTACACCTTC
CDR3aa: CASSQGWGAGYGYTF

v_gene: TRBV6-4
d_gene: -
j_gene: TRBJ2-1
abundance: -
CDR3nt: TGTGACAGCAGTAAGCAGGCGCCCCCGGTTGGAAATGAGCACTTCTTC
CDR3aa: CDSSKQAPPVGNEHFF

v_gene: TRBV28
d_gene: -
j_gene: TRBJ2-6
abundance: -
CDR3nt: TGTGCCAGCAGTTTATCAAACTCTGGGGCCAACGTCCTGACTTTC
CDR3aa: CASSLSNSGANVLTF

v_gene: TRBV6-5
d_gene: TRBD1
j_gene: TRBJ2-7
abundance: -
CDR3nt: TGTGCCAGCAGAGACCGGGACAGGGTAACCTACGAGCAGTACTTC
CDR3aa: CASRDRDRVTYEQYF

v_gene: TRBV29-1
d_gene: -
j_gene: TRBJ1-3
abundance: once
CDR3nt: TGCAGCGTTAGGCTTTCTGGAAACACCTTATATTTT
CDR3aa: CSVRLSGNTLYF

v_gene: TRBV29-1
d_gene: TRBD1
j_gene: TRBJ2-3
abundance: few
CDR3nt: TGCAGCGTTTGGGGACAGGTCGTTGAGGATACGCAGTATTTT
CDR3aa: CSVWGQVVEDTQYF

v_gene: TRBV6-2/TRBV6-3
d_gene: -
j_gene: TRBJ1-3
abundance: -
CDR3nt: TGTGCTAGCAGTTACGCCCGGGGACCCTCTGGAAACGCCATATATTTT
CDR3aa: CASSYARGPSGNAIYF

v_gene: TRBV6-1
d_gene: -
j_gene: TRBJ2-7
abundance: -
CDR3nt: TGTGCCAGCAATTATCTGGCAGGAGTCTCCTACGAGCAGTATTTC
CDR3aa: CASNYLAGVSYEQYF

v_gene: TRBV14
d_gene: -
j_gene: TRBJ1-2
abundance: -
CDR3nt: TGTGCCACTACCCAGGGGAACGCGCACGGCTACACCTTC
CDR3aa: CATTQGNAHGYTF

v_gene: TRBV20-1
d_gene: -
j_gene: TRBJ1-4
abundance: -
CDR3nt: TGCAGTGCTATGCCATGGGTTAGGGAAAAACTGTTTTTT
CDR3aa: CSAMPWVREKLFF

v_gene: TRBV20-1
d_gene: -
j_gene: TRBJ2-7
abundance: few
CDR3nt: TGCAGTGCTAGTAGGTCGGGGACCTACGAGCAGTACTTC
CDR3aa: CSASRSGTYEQYF

v_gene: TRBV12-3/TRBV12-4
d_gene: -
j_gene: TRBJ1-6
abundance: few
CDR3nt: TGTGCCAGCAGTCGCGACAGGAACTCCTATAATTCACCCCTCCACTTT
CDR3aa: CASSRDRNSYNSPLHF

v_gene: TRBV5-1
d_gene: TRBD2
j_gene: TRBJ2-1
abundance: once
CDR3nt: TGCGCCAGCGGCACCGGGACTAGCGGACACAGTGAGCAGTTCTTC
CDR3aa: CASGTGTSGHSEQFF

v_gene: TRBV10-3
d_gene: -
j_gene: TRBJ1-2
abundance: -
CDR3nt: TGTGCCATCAGTAGACAGCGAGATGGCTACACCTTC
CDR3aa: CAISRQRDGYTF

v_gene: TRBV5-4
d_gene: TRBD1
j_gene: TRBJ2-1
abundance: many
CDR3nt: TGTGCCAGCAGCCTACAGACTCAGGGGGCAGCCTACAATGAGCAGTTCTTC
CDR3aa: CASSLQTQGAAYNEQFF

v_gene: TRBV11-2
d_gene: -
j_gene: TRBJ2-1
abundance: -
CDR3nt: TGTGCCAGCAGCTTAGGGGGCCGCACCATCATTGAGCAGTTCTTC
CDR3aa: CASSLGGRTIIEQFF

v_gene: TRBV11-3
d_gene: TRBD1
j_gene: TRBJ2-2
abundance: -
CDR3nt: TGCGCCAGCAGCTTAGCCGGACAGGGGGGAAGGCTGTTCTTT
CDR3aa: CASSLAGQGGRLFF

v_gene: TRBV29-1
d_gene: TRBD1
j_gene: TRBJ2-3
abundance: -
CDR3nt: TGCAGCGCCTTAACAGGGGCGCGGACAGATACGCAATATTTT
CDR3aa: CSALTGARTDTQYF